These 22 T cell receptor beta chains were sequenced from one sample in a study of blood T cell repertoires in COVID-19. The method was immunoSEQ multiplex PCR; TCRdb's version includes in-frame clones alone and lacks a portion of them. This repertoire shows hundreds of thousands of clones, approximately 80% found once; its top ten account for just under 20%. The sample comprised peripheral blood. The receptors were gathered from a man under 40 with active or convalescent COVID-19.

This chain links TRBV28 with TRBJ1-1, with D unclear. CDR3 length: 14 amino acids. The germline V gene encodes CDR1 MDHEN and CDR2 SYDVKM. Trimming stripped 2 bases from V and 0 bases from J, with 7 bases between. In DNA form, the CDR3 reads TGTGCCAGCAGTTTAGCAGACATGAACACTGAAGCTTTCTTT. Amino acid sequence: CASSLADMNTEAFF.

The V gene is TRBV4-1, the J gene TRBJ2-7; 7 bases are a match to TRBD1. V trimming: 2 bases; J trimming: 3 bases; junction bases outside the gene matches: 19. This CDR3 region has 19 residues. Germline CDR1 MGHRA, CDR2 YSYEKL. CDR3 bases: TGCGCCAGCAGCCAACAATCGCCCTTATTCCACAGGGGCTTCTACGAGCAGTACTTC. It yields the protein CASSQQSPLFHRGFYEQYF.

CDR3 region: CASSPGAKNIQYF. In DNA form, the CDR3 reads TGTGCCAGCAGCCCCGGGGCCAAAAACATTCAGTACTTC. J is TRBJ2-4 and V is TRBV12-3 or TRBV12-4, with no clear D. This CDR3 spans 13 amino acids. Between the trimmed V and J ends, which lost 6 bases and 1 base, there was a span of 7 bases.

The chain recombines TRBV6-5 with TRBJ1-4; 7 nucleotides agree with TRBD1. CDR1 and CDR2 from the germline V gene are MNHEY and SVGAGI. J lost 8 bases, V lost 5 bases, and 11 bases had no gene match. This CDR3 comprises 15 residues. CDR3 nucleotide sequence: TGTGCCAGCAGTCCACACCGGGACAGTAGCGAAAAACTGTTTTTT. Its protein is CASSPHRDSSEKLFF.

The chain is built from TRBV12-3 or TRBV12-4 and TRBJ2-1; D is possibly TRBD1 (5 bases). Trimming cost V 6 bases and J 5 bases, with 11 bases left between them. The CDR3 totals 13 residues. CDR3 in DNA: TGTGCCAGCAGCCTGACAGTAAACAATGAGCAGTTCTTC. Amino acids: CASSLTVNNEQFF.

The CDR3 spells CASSIANSGTGSFF. Written as DNA, the CDR3 is TGTGCCAGTAGTATCGCCAACTCCGGGACAGGCTCTTTCTTT. This chain connects TRBV19 to TRBJ1-1; 8 nucleotides agree with TRBD1. With 3 bases clipped from V and 12 bases from J, the junction kept 12 bases outside the gene matches. CDR3 length: 14 amino acids. From germline, CDR1 is LNHDA and CDR2 SQIVND (reference sequence). Complete variable domain (other parts from reference TRBV19 and TRBJ1-1): DGGITQSPKYLFRKEGQNVTLSCEQNLNHDAMYWYRQDPGQGLRLIYYSQIVNDFQKGDIAEGYSVSREKKESFPLTVTSAQKNPTAFYLCASSIANSGTGSFFGQGTRLTVV.

This clone turned up a few times. The J gene is TRBJ1-5, the V gene TRBV6-5; D is perhaps TRBD1 (6 bases). V shed 5 bases and J shed 6 bases, with 11 bases lying between them. The CDR3 has 13 residues. CDR1 MNHEY and CDR2 SVGAGI come from the germline V gene. CDR3 loop: CASSRGRGQPQHF. CDR3 nucleotide sequence: TGTGCCAGCAGTCGGGGCAGGGGTCAGCCCCAGCATTTT.

The chain recombines TRBV3-1 (or the pseudogene TRBV3-2) with TRBJ1-4, with D uncertain. Trimming removed 4 bases at V and 15 bases at J, with 12 bases between. Germline lookup yields CDR1 LGHDT and CDR2 YNNKEL (reference sequence). The CDR3 spans 11 residues. The CDR3 here is CASSLSRVVFF. CDR3 nucleotide sequence: TGTGCCAGCAGCCTCAGCCGGGTAGTGTTTTTT.

The chain couples TRBV5-1 to TRBJ2-7; D not resolved. The CDR3 loop spans 11 amino acids. Trimming left V 4 bases short and J 1 base short, with 3 bases between. Germline V gene sequence: CDR1 SGHRS, CDR2 YFSETQ. Here the CDR3 DNA reads TGCGCCAGCAGCGCGTCCTACGAGCAGTACTTC. It encodes CASSASYEQYF.

The chain joins TRBV2 to TRBJ1-1, with D unresolved. Germline CDR1 is SNHLY and CDR2 is FYNNEI. CDR3 length equals 14 residues. V lost 1 base, J lost 7 bases, and 13 bases lay in between. This chain's CDR3 is CASSEGFRRGEAFF. CDR3 nucleotides: TGTGCCAGCAGTGAAGGGTTCAGACGGGGTGAAGCTTTCTTT.

The chain combines TRBV11-1 with TRBJ2-5; the match to TRBD2 covers 10 bases. Per germline, CDR1 SGHAT and CDR2 FQDESV (reference sequence). V dropped 4 bases and J dropped 3; count of bases not matched to a gene: 2. CDR3 length equals 14 residues. CDR3 sequence (DNA): TGTGCCAGCAGCTACGGACTAGCGGAAGAGACCCAGTACTTC. Encoded protein: CASSYGLAEETQYF.

This chain connects TRBV27 to TRBJ2-6; D unclear. The CDR3 length is 14 residues. Trimming took off 6 bases at V and 0 bases at J, with 6 bases between the two ends. Germline V gives CDR1 MNHEY, CDR2 SMNVEV (reference sequence). The CDR3 sequence is CASSPNSGANVLTF. For the CDR3, the DNA is TGTGCCAGCAGCCCCAACTCTGGGGCCAACGTCCTGACTTTC.

The CDR3 loop is CASSLTQGGNTIYF. CDR3 DNA: TGTGCCAGCAGCTTAACGCAGGGAGGAAACACCATATATTTT. This chain uses TRBV7-2 with TRBJ1-3; D is perhaps TRBD1 (5 bases). CDR3 length: 14 residues. Trimming pared 2 bases from V and 4 bases from J, leaving 9 bases between. Germline CDR1 is SGHTA and CDR2 is FQGNSA.

This rearrangement joins TRBV10-3 to TRBJ2-2, with D perhaps TRBD2 (5 bases). CDR3 length equals 17 residues. V shed 2 bases and J shed 6 bases, with 19 bases lying between them. Germline V CDR1 and CDR2: ENHRY, SYGVKD. The CDR3 DNA reads as TGTGCCATCAGTGAGGGAGGACGCGCCCGAAGGGCCGGGGAGCTGTTTTTT. Encoded protein: CAISEGGRARRAGELFF.

The chain uses TRBV19 and TRBJ1-3; 9 nucleotides agree with TRBD1. Germline loops: CDR1 LNHDA, CDR2 SQIVND (reference sequence). This CDR3 is 16 amino acids long. The trim removed 8 bases at V and 3 bases at J, leaving 11 bases unmatched. The CDR3 here is CASRGTGQGNGNTIYF. The CDR3 bases are TGTGCCAGTCGGGGAACCGGACAGGGGAATGGAAACACCATATATTTT.

The chain recombines TRBV5-1 with TRBJ2-1; a weak D match, TRBD2 (6 bases). The ends were cut back, 2 bases at V and 5 bases at J, with 17 bases in the middle. Per germline, CDR1 SGHRS and CDR2 YFSETQ. The CDR3 is 16 amino acids. The CDR3: CASSLIGGMANNEQFF. The DNA of the CDR3 is TGCGCCAGCAGCTTAATAGGCGGGATGGCGAACAATGAGCAGTTCTTC.

V usage is TRBV18 and J usage is TRBJ2-3; TRBD2 might be the D (7 bases). CDR3 length: 15 amino acids. Looked up from germline, CDR1 is KGHSH and CDR2 is LQKENI. With 3 bases removed from V and 2 bases from J, the gap between germline ends came to 12 bases. Here the CDR3 reads CASSPNGGPTDTQYF. The CDR3, as DNA: TGTGCCAGCTCACCCAACGGGGGGCCCACAGATACGCAGTATTTT.

The chain carries TRBV28 and TRBJ2-1; 8 positions agree with TRBD1. The CDR3 covers 20 residues. CDR1 and CDR2 (germline): MDHEN, SYDVKM. Losses at the gene ends were 1 base for V and 0 bases for J; bases not matched to a gene: 14. The DNA for the CDR3 is TGTGCCAGCAGTTTATTAGGGACAGGAGAGATACACCCCTCCTACAATGAGCAGTTCTTC. It is translated as CASSLLGTGEIHPSYNEQFF.

The chain is built from TRBV7-2 and TRBJ2-7, with a possible D match to TRBD1 (5 bases). CDR3 length equals 13 residues. The germline V gene encodes CDR1 SGHTA and CDR2 FQGNSA. V was trimmed by 5 bases and J by 3 bases, leaving 11 bases between them. The CDR3 here is CASSGREGYEQYF. The CDR3, as DNA: TGTGCCAGCAGCGGCAGGGAAGGCTACGAGCAGTACTTC.

This chain connects TRBV7-3 to TRBJ1-1; tentative D call: TRBD1 (5 bases). Germline values: CDR1 SGHTA, CDR2 FQGTGA. This CDR3 comprises 14 residues. V lost 3 bases and J 3 bases, leaving 11 bases between the germline ends. CDR3: CASSLPGNDTEAFF. The CDR3 region has the DNA TGTGCCAGCAGCTTGCCAGGGAATGACACTGAAGCTTTCTTT.

V usage is TRBV13 and J usage is TRBJ1-1; TRBD1 aligns across 7 bases. This CDR3 has 15 amino acids. V dropped 4 bases and J dropped 2; count of bases not matched to a gene: 7. Per germline, CDR1 PRHDT and CDR2 FYEKMQ (reference sequence). The CDR3 sequence is CASSYGQVRNTEAFF. Here the CDR3 DNA reads TGTGCCAGCAGCTACGGACAGGTTCGAAACACTGAAGCTTTCTTT.

The chain recombines TRBV7-2 with TRBJ1-4, with D possibly being TRBD1 (5 bases). Trimming shortened V by 0 bases and J by 8 bases, and 13 bases separated the two germline ends. The CDR3 covers 15 residues. Germline CDR1 and CDR2: SGHTA and FQGNSA. The CDR3 reads CASSLAGALSEKLFF. Written as DNA, the CDR3 is TGTGCCAGCAGCTTAGCTGGGGCCCTGAGCGAAAAACTGTTTTTT.